This T cell receptor (beta chain) comes out of a study of blood T cell repertoires in COVID-19. Overall study: The origin of the acute and convalescent COVID-19 samples was the United States, Italy and Spain. T cells, B-cell-depleted T cells, or PBMCs supplied cDNA or gDNA.

In the study's own analysis: Nucleated cell counts were estimated from reference gene primer amplification. Sequencing used immunoSEQ multiplex PCR; TCRdb keeps in-frame clones, though not all of them. V, J and clone size were drawn from that table, and D and trimming were deduced from the DNA. The sample contains just over 250,000 clones, roughly 86% of which appear only once. This CDR3 region has 16 residues. The germline V gene has CDR1 MNHNY and CDR2 SVGAGI (reference sequence). V shed 6 bases, J shed 6 bases, and the junction held 9 bases outside the gene matches. Sequences were obtained from peripheral blood. The source is a man between 35 and 55 years old who had recovered from COVID-19. The chain employs TRBV6-6 and TRBJ2-2; TRBD2 matches 11 bases. In DNA, the CDR3 is TGTGCCAGCAGCTCGATGACTAGCGGGGCCGCCGGGGAGCTGTTTTTT. Protein sequence: CASSSMTSGAAGELFF.